This entry features one T cell receptor beta chain sequence. What it binds is not known. The CDR3 extends over 13 amino acids. V was cut by 4 bases and J by 3 bases, with 9 bases left in between. Germline V lookup: CDR1 SNHLY, CDR2 FYNNEI. The sample originates from a study of T cell repertoires in cytomegalovirus infection. About the research overall: CMV epitopes used comprised recently identified HLA-C-restricted ones and well-studied HLA-B-restricted ones. Findings and limits, study-wide: HLA-C-restricted TCR beta clonotypes specific for CMV led the ex vivo response. CMV carriers having the relevant HLA were flagged by cumulative public TCR beta family frequency.

MiXCR, applied by TCRdb to the reads, yields one record per CDR3 protein. In the table there are some 800,000 distinct CDR3 sequences, less than 35% of which are singletons. This sequence joins TRBV2 and TRBJ1-2; no reliable D call. The TCR comes from a human donor in good health (CMV status not recorded). Some clones in this sample may be carry-over from other donors' samples. The specimen was cultured CD8+ T cells from PBMCs, collected from culture after CMV antigen stimulation. CDR3 DNA: TGTGCCAGCAGTGGCCGGGCCTACTATGGCTACACCTTC. Protein: CASSGRAYYGYTF.